This T cell receptor beta chain was identified in a study of T cell repertoires in cytomegalovirus infection. TCRdb re-analysed the reads in MiXCR, keeping a single row per CDR3 protein. The sample contains 250,000 to 300,000 distinct CDR3 sequences, about 26% of which appear only once. The germline V gene encodes CDR1 SQVTM and CDR2 ANQGSEA. The CDR3 length is 15 residues. The ends lost 3 bases at V and 2 bases at J; junction bases unmatched: 4. The chain employs TRBV29-1 and TRBJ2-2; 9 bases line up with TRBD1. The receptor's source is a human donor in good health (CMV status not recorded). Some clones in this sample may be carry-over from other donors' samples. The sequenced sample consisted of PBMCs. The CDR3 sequence is CSVDQGQGNTGELFF. CDR3 coding DNA: TGCAGCGTTGACCAGGGACAGGGAAACACCGGGGAGCTGTTTTTT.